This T cell receptor beta chain was sequenced in a study of blood T cell repertoires in COVID-19. Study as a whole: The cDNA or gDNA used as material had been derived from T cells, B-cell-depleted T cells, or PBMCs.

Clones were sequenced by immunoSEQ multiplex PCR, and TCRdb holds only the in-frame ones, with some missing. The sample lists more than 300,000 clones, more than 75% occurring once. The junction had 13 bases not matched to a gene; V was cut back by 5 bases and J by 0 bases. The CDR3 sequence is 19 residues long. Germline V gene data show CDR1 as KGHSH and CDR2 as LQKENI. Each recovered donor of Cohort 3 presented with two negative PCRs, clearance, or symptom resolution. The sequenced material came from PBMCs or T cells enriched from blood (not recorded which). The chain couples TRBV18 to TRBJ2-1; 10 nucleotides match TRBD1. This clonotype was sampled from a man between 25 and 39 years old who had recovered from COVID-19. The CDR3 protein is CASSTGGTGEVSSYNEQFF. The CDR3 coding sequence is TGTGCCAGCTCAACGGGTGGGACAGGGGAGGTGAGCTCCTACAATGAGCAGTTCTTC.